A selection of T cell receptor beta chains follows, all from one sample in a study of glioma-infiltrating T cells after dendritic cell vaccination. Sequencing was performed with immunoSEQ multiplex PCR; in TCRdb, only in-frame clones are kept and a portion is missing. The sample has approximately 82,000 clones; approximately 90% are singletons. This sample comprised blood, obtained before dendritic cell vaccination. The receptors here all came from a human donor with glioblastoma. Both conserved end residues are part of each CDR3. Each record gives: D gene, J gene, clone size, V gene, CDR3 DNA, CDR3 protein. A D gene is named only where the DNA matches it firmly. The size field is filled for only some rows; it gives once, few, many or a size class.

D: TRBD2; J: TRBJ2-1; size: -; V: TRBV5-4; DNA: TGTGCCAGCAGCTGGGGGACTAGCGGGGGGGTCGGGAATGAGCAGTTCTTC; CDR3: CASSWGTSGGVGNEQFF
D: -; J: TRBJ1-6; size: once; V: TRBV4-1; DNA: TGCGCCAGCAGCCAAGGGCCGGAGGACTTCGTTTATTCACCCCTCTACTTT; CDR3: CASSQGPEDFVYSPLYF
D: TRBD1; J: TRBJ2-1; size: -; V: TRBV5-1; DNA: TGCGCCAGCAGCTTGACTCCCTTAGGGCGGACAGGGGGCTCCTACAATGAGCAGTTCTTC; CDR3: CASSLTPLGRTGGSYNEQFF
D: -; J: TRBJ2-1; size: -; V: TRBV7-6; DNA: TGTGCCAGCAGCTTAGCTTCTAGGAGCTCCTACAATGAGCAGTTCTTC; CDR3: CASSLASRSSYNEQFF
D: TRBD2; J: TRBJ2-1; size: -; V: TRBV27; DNA: TGTGCCAGCAGTTTAGCGGGAGGGCCAGGTGAGCAGTTCTTC; CDR3: CASSLAGGPGEQFF
D: -; J: TRBJ2-3; size: once; V: TRBV6-5; DNA: TGTGCCAGCAGGGGCTTTGGGTCGGCAGATACGCAGTATTTT; CDR3: CASRGFGSADTQYF
D: -; J: TRBJ1-2; size: -; V: TRBV5-6; DNA: TGTGCCAGCAGCCCACAGGGTTTCTATGGCTACACCTTC; CDR3: CASSPQGFYGYTF
D: TRBD1; J: TRBJ1-3; size: -; V: TRBV13; DNA: TGTGCCAGCAGCCCACGGACAGGGGACCCCTCTGGAAACACCATATATTTT; CDR3: CASSPRTGDPSGNTIYF
D: TRBD2; J: TRBJ2-1; size: few; V: TRBV7-2; DNA: TGTGCCAGCAGCCCCGAAGCGGGAGGCTCCTACAATGAGCAGTTCTTC; CDR3: CASSPEAGGSYNEQFF
D: -; J: TRBJ1-5; size: -; V: TRBV19; DNA: TGTGCCAGTAGTTCCGGTCTCGGGCAGCCCCAGCATTTT; CDR3: CASSSGLGQPQHF
D: TRBD1; J: TRBJ2-7; size: -; V: TRBV11-3; DNA: TGTGCCAGCAGCTTAATAACGGGACAGCTATACGAGCAGTACTTC; CDR3: CASSLITGQLYEQYF
D: -; J: TRBJ1-4; size: -; V: TRBV30; DNA: TGTGCCTGGAGTGCCGGAAAGGGGATTAAAAATGAAAAACTGTTTTTT; CDR3: CAWSAGKGIKNEKLFF
D: -; J: TRBJ1-1; size: -; V: TRBV10-2; DNA: TGCGCCAGCAGTGAATTTGGTACCCTAGAAGCTTTCTTT; CDR3: CASSEFGTLEAFF
D: TRBD1; J: TRBJ2-1; size: once; V: TRBV9; DNA: TGTGCCAGCAGCCAGGACAGGGGGCTTGCCACTTTGGGTGAGCAGTTCTTC; CDR3: CASSQDRGLATLGEQFF
D: TRBD1; J: TRBJ2-7; size: -; V: TRBV7-6; DNA: TGTGCCAGCAGCCGACAGGGGTCCTACGAGCAGTACTTC; CDR3: CASSRQGSYEQYF
D: TRBD2; J: TRBJ2-7; size: once; V: TRBV11-2; DNA: TGTGCCAGCAGCTTAGAAGGCGGCGGGAGCGGCAACGAGCAGTACTTC; CDR3: CASSLEGGGSGNEQYF
D: -; J: TRBJ1-2; size: -; V: TRBV9; DNA: TGTGCCAGCAGCTCATTTTCAAGTCCGCAAACAGGGTCTGGCTACACCTTC; CDR3: CASSSFSSPQTGSGYTF
D: -; J: TRBJ1-2; size: few; V: TRBV4-2; DNA: TGTGCCAGCAGCCAAGATTTCATTAACTATGGCTACACCTTC; CDR3: CASSQDFINYGYTF
D: TRBD1; J: TRBJ2-3; size: -; V: TRBV30; DNA: TGTGCCTGGAACCAATTCAGGGGGAGCACAGATACGCAGTATTTT; CDR3: CAWNQFRGSTDTQYF
D: -; J: TRBJ2-7; size: -; V: TRBV4-1; DNA: TGCGCCAGCAGCCGGTGGGGGCAGAGCTACGAGCAGTACTTC; CDR3: CASSRWGQSYEQYF
D: TRBD1; J: TRBJ2-7; size: -; V: TRBV11-3; DNA: TGTGCCAGCAGCTTAGCGGGGACAGGGGTCCACGAGCAGTACTTC; CDR3: CASSLAGTGVHEQYF
D: -; J: TRBJ1-5; size: -; V: TRBV4-1; DNA: TGCGCCAGCAGCCAAGATGACGGGGGTGAGAGGCCCCAGCATTTT; CDR3: CASSQDDGGERPQHF
D: -; J: TRBJ2-3; size: -; V: TRBV5-1; DNA: TGCGCCAGCAGCTGGGACGGGGGCCAGGGGGGTACGCAGTATTTT; CDR3: CASSWDGGQGGTQYF
D: TRBD1; J: TRBJ1-3; size: -; V: TRBV7-3; DNA: TGTGCCAGCAGCTCAGACCTTTACTGCCGGGACAGCCTGTCTGGAAACACCATATATTTT; CDR3: CASSSDLYCRDSLSGNTIYF
D: TRBD2; J: TRBJ2-5; size: -; V: TRBV4-1; DNA: TGCGCCAGCAGCCGGGTACTAGCGGGGAGCCAAGAGACCCAGTACTTC; CDR3: CASSRVLAGSQETQYF
D: TRBD1; J: TRBJ1-3; size: -; V: TRBV9; DNA: TGTGCCAGCAGCCCCCGGGACAGCTCTGGAAACACCATATATTTT; CDR3: CASSPRDSSGNTIYF
D: TRBD2; J: TRBJ2-3; size: -; V: TRBV5-4; DNA: TGTGCCAGCAGCCCTAGCGGGGGGGGGACAGATACGCAGTATTTT; CDR3: CASSPSGGGTDTQYF
D: -; J: TRBJ1-4; size: -; V: TRBV19; DNA: TGTGCCAGTAGTAGCCAACGGGGGGAAAAACTGTTTTTT; CDR3: CASSSQRGEKLFF
D: TRBD2; J: TRBJ2-4; size: -; V: TRBV28; DNA: TGTGCCAGCAGGTGGGCGGGGGTAAACATTCAGTACTTC; CDR3: CASRWAGVNIQYF
D: -; J: TRBJ1-3; size: -; V: TRBV6-1; DNA: TGTGCCAGCAGTGCTGAGGGCAGGTCTGGAAACACCATATATTTT; CDR3: CASSAEGRSGNTIYF
D: -; J: TRBJ1-1; size: few; V: TRBV5-1; DNA: TGCGCCAGCAGCACAGACGGGGGTATCACTGAAGCTTTCTTT; CDR3: CASSTDGGITEAFF
D: -; J: TRBJ1-6; size: -; V: TRBV18; DNA: TGTGCCAGCTCTCAGCGGGGACGGACGGAGAATTCACCCCTCCACTTT; CDR3: CASSQRGRTENSPLHF
D: -; J: TRBJ1-1; size: -; V: TRBV11-2; DNA: TGTGCCAGCAGCTTACAGGGTCAGCTGAACACTGAAGCTTTCTTT; CDR3: CASSLQGQLNTEAFF
D: -; J: TRBJ1-4; size: few; V: TRBV7-2; DNA: TGTGCCAGCAGCCAGGGGACACCCAATGAAAAACTGTTTTTT; CDR3: CASSQGTPNEKLFF
D: TRBD2; J: TRBJ2-2; size: -; V: TRBV6-4; DNA: TGTGCCAGCAGTTCCGGGACTAGCGACGCCGGGGAGCTGTTTTTT; CDR3: CASSSGTSDAGELFF
D: TRBD1; J: TRBJ1-1; size: -; V: TRBV7-2; DNA: TGTGCCAGCAGCTTCCAGGGGGCGCGGACTGAAGCTTTCTTT; CDR3: CASSFQGARTEAFF
D: -; J: TRBJ2-3; size: -; V: TRBV28; DNA: TGTGCCAGCAGTTTCCCCCCACTACGAGCCCAGCGGGGCACAGATACGCAGTATTTT; CDR3: CASSFPPLRAQRGTDTQYF
D: TRBD2; J: TRBJ2-4; size: -; V: TRBV11-3; DNA: TGTGCCAGCAGCGTGAGCGGGAGGGGTAACATTCAGTACTTC; CDR3: CASSVSGRGNIQYF
D: -; J: TRBJ2-7; size: -; V: TRBV30; DNA: TGTGCCTGGAGTTCCTTTTTGCGGGCGGGGTTGGGCGAGCAGTACTTC; CDR3: CAWSSFLRAGLGEQYF
D: -; J: TRBJ1-1; size: -; V: TRBV6-5; DNA: TGTGCCAGCGGTTGGGGCGCGAACACTGAAGCTTTCTTT; CDR3: CASGWGANTEAFF
D: TRBD1; J: TRBJ1-3; size: -; V: TRBV4-1; DNA: TGCGCCAGCAGCCAACCCATAATTCCCGGGACAGGGGTTTTCCACACCATATATTTT; CDR3: CASSQPIIPGTGVFHTIYF
D: TRBD1; J: TRBJ1-2; size: -; V: TRBV9; DNA: TGTGCCAGCAGCAGCTCCGGGACAGATTACTATGGCTACACCTTC; CDR3: CASSSSGTDYYGYTF
D: TRBD1; J: TRBJ1-4; size: -; V: TRBV6-1; DNA: TGTGCCAGCAGTGGACTCCTGACAGGGGATGAAAAACTGTTTTTT; CDR3: CASSGLLTGDEKLFF
D: TRBD2; J: TRBJ2-7; size: -; V: TRBV27; DNA: TGTGCCAGCAGACGGAGCGGGGGAGGCGAGCAGTACTTC; CDR3: CASRRSGGGEQYF
D: TRBD1; J: TRBJ1-3; size: -; V: TRBV9; DNA: TGTGCCAGCAGCGCCGGACAGGGGCATGGAAACACCATATATTTT; CDR3: CASSAGQGHGNTIYF
D: TRBD2; J: TRBJ2-1; size: -; V: TRBV9; DNA: TGTGCCAGCAGCGTAGAGGGACTAGCGGGAGGAGGAGAGCAGTTCTTC; CDR3: CASSVEGLAGGGEQFF
D: TRBD2; J: TRBJ2-5; size: -; V: TRBV9; DNA: TGTGCCAGCAGCGTAGCCCCCGGACTAGCGGGACATCAAGAGACCCAGTACTTC; CDR3: CASSVAPGLAGHQETQYF
D: -; J: TRBJ2-7; size: -; V: TRBV30; DNA: TGTGCCTGGAGAGGGGGACGAACCGCCTACGAGCAGTACTTC; CDR3: CAWRGGRTAYEQYF
D: TRBD2; J: TRBJ2-2; size: once; V: TRBV2; DNA: TGTGCCAGCAATAGCGGGGCGAACACCGGGGAGCTGTTTTTT; CDR3: CASNSGANTGELFF
D: -; J: TRBJ1-3; size: -; V: TRBV6-1; DNA: TGTGCCAGCACATACGAGGGCGGAGCACGGAACACCATATATTTT; CDR3: CASTYEGGARNTIYF
D: TRBD2; J: TRBJ2-7; size: -; V: TRBV18; DNA: TGTGCCAGCTCACCTACGGGACTAGCGGTGCAGTACTTC; CDR3: CASSPTGLAVQYF
D: TRBD1; J: TRBJ1-2; size: -; V: TRBV30; DNA: TGTGCCTGGTTAAGGACAGGGGGGTTTTACGGCTACACCTTC; CDR3: CAWLRTGGFYGYTF
D: -; J: TRBJ2-6; size: -; V: TRBV7-3; DNA: TGTGCCAGCAGCTTCGAGGCGTCTGGGGCCAACGTCCTGACTTTC; CDR3: CASSFEASGANVLTF
D: TRBD2; J: TRBJ2-1; size: -; V: TRBV14; DNA: TGTGCCAGCAGCCAAGAATGGGCGGCTAGCGGGTTCAATGAGCAGTTCTTC; CDR3: CASSQEWAASGFNEQFF
D: TRBD2; J: TRBJ2-1; size: -; V: TRBV28; DNA: TGTGCCAGCCTAAAAAGCTTAGTAGCGGGAGTAGATGAGCAGTTCTTC; CDR3: CASLKSLVAGVDEQFF
D: -; J: TRBJ2-5; size: -; V: TRBV7-6; DNA: TGTGCCAGCAGCTTATTGATAACTAGCCGGGACCAGTACTTC; CDR3: CASSLLITSRDQYF
D: TRBD2; J: TRBJ2-2; size: -; V: TRBV7-9; DNA: TGTGCCAGCAGCTTCAATGGCGGGGGAGCAGGCGGGGAGCTGTTTTTT; CDR3: CASSFNGGGAGGELFF
D: TRBD1; J: TRBJ1-6; size: -; V: TRBV2; DNA: TGTGCCAGCATTATAGACAGGGGGTCTATTACGGGTAATTCACCCCTCCACTTT; CDR3: CASIIDRGSITGNSPLHF
D: TRBD1; J: TRBJ1-5; size: -; V: TRBV4-1; DNA: TGCGCCAGCAGCCAAGATGGACAGGGGAATCAGCCCCAGCATTTT; CDR3: CASSQDGQGNQPQHF
D: TRBD2; J: TRBJ2-7; size: -; V: TRBV11-3; DNA: TGTGCCAGCAGCTTAGTTAGCGGGAGCTCCTACGAGCAGTACTTC; CDR3: CASSLVSGSSYEQYF